One sample yielded the 21 T cell receptor beta chains listed below, sequenced in a study of cytomegalovirus exposure and HLA in healthy donors. Primers included in the PCR were 60 Vbeta and 13 Jbeta primers. Repertoires were generated with immunoSEQ multiplex PCR, while TCRdb's copy carries only in-frame clones and drops some. Seen here are around 160,000 clones, roughly 74% observed once, and the top ten hold just under 5%. The material sequenced was PBMCs. Receptors originate from a male donor in good health and CMV-seronegative.

The chain recombines TRBV11-2 with TRBJ2-1; possible D gene TRBD1, 6 bases. Trimming pared 5 bases from V and 5 bases from J, leaving 13 bases between. Germline CDR1 reads SGHAT; CDR2 reads FQNNGV. CDR3 length equals 14 residues. The CDR3 here is CASSPGQSDNEQFF. Written as DNA, the CDR3 is TGTGCCAGCAGCCCCGGACAGAGCGACAATGAGCAGTTCTTC.

This clone appeared a few times. The J gene is TRBJ1-1, the V gene TRBV7-3; TRBD1 might be the D (6 bases). The germline V and J ends were trimmed by 5 bases and 1 base, with 14 bases remaining between them. CDR3 length equals 15 residues. From germline, CDR1 is SGHTA and CDR2 FQGTGA. As DNA, the CDR3 is TGTGCCAGCAGCCTACACCCGGGACAGAACACTGAAGCTTTCTTT. It yields the protein CASSLHPGQNTEAFF.

A single count supports this clone. This chain joins TRBV7-9 and TRBJ2-5; D might be TRBD1 (6 bases). Germline values: CDR1 SEHNR, CDR2 FQNEAQ (reference sequence). The CDR3 totals 13 residues. V gave up 5 bases and J gave up 6 bases, with 13 bases separating them. CDR3 sequence reads: CASSRGGIQTQYF. The CDR3 DNA is TGTGCCAGCAGCCGAGGGGGAATACAGACCCAGTACTTC.

This clone was recorded a few times. V gene TRBV7-9 combines with J gene TRBJ2-4, with 7 positions matching TRBD1. This CDR3 has 17 residues. From germline, CDR1 is SEHNR and CDR2 FQNEAQ (reference sequence). V lost 1 base, J lost 0 bases, and 6 bases stayed unmatched. In DNA form, the CDR3 reads TGTGCCAGCAGCTTAGATGGGACAGCCCGAGCCAAAAACATTCAGTACTTC. Translated: CASSLDGTARAKNIQYF.

The CDR3 DNA is TGCGCCAGCAGCCAGGTGGCGGGCGCAGATACGCAGTATTTT. Protein: CASSQVAGADTQYF. The genes are TRBV4-3 and TRBJ2-3; weak D call: TRBD2 (5 bases). The CDR3 length is 14 residues. The germline gives CDR1 LGHNA, CDR2 YSLEER. V lost 3 bases, J lost 4 bases, and 11 bases lay in between.

The chain uses TRBV11-2 and TRBJ2-7; the match to TRBD2 covers 11 bases. V lost 5 bases, J lost 7 bases, and 4 bases stayed unmatched. CDR1 is SGHAT and CDR2 is FQNNGV in the germline V gene. This CDR3 spans 13 amino acids. CDR3 loop: CASSPGLAVEQYF. The CDR3 bases are TGTGCCAGCAGCCCGGGACTAGCGGTTGAGCAGTACTTC.

The genes are TRBV6-4 and TRBJ2-2; 7 bases line up with TRBD1. CDR1 MRHNA and CDR2 SNTAGT come from the germline V gene. V trimming: 8 bases; J trimming: 3 bases; junction bases outside the gene matches: 0. The CDR3 is 12 amino acids. In DNA form, the CDR3 reads TGTGCCAGCCAGGGGGACACCGGGGAGCTGTTTTTT. Translation gives CASQGDTGELFF.

The chain combines TRBV19 with TRBJ1-1; 8 bases match TRBD1. The CDR3 totals 14 residues. The J segment lost 4 bases and the V segment lost 4 bases, leaving 5 bases of the junction unmatched. Germline lookup yields CDR1 LNHDA and CDR2 SQIVND (reference sequence). The CDR3 DNA reads as TGTGCCAGTAGTAGTGGCAGGGGGCCCACTGAAGCTTTCTTT. It specifies CASSSGRGPTEAFF.

This clone was seen just once. The rearrangement uses TRBV28 and TRBJ1-2; D remains ambiguous. The ends were cut back, 10 bases at V and 4 bases at J, with 13 bases in the middle. CDR3 length: 12 residues. CDR1 and CDR2 from the germline V gene are MDHEN and SYDVKM. For the CDR3, the DNA is TGTGCCACCGGGAGGGCTCGCTATGGCTACACCTTC. Translating gives CATGRARYGYTF.

This clone was seen a single time. The chain combines TRBV7-3 with TRBJ1-2; 12 nucleotides agree with TRBD1. This CDR3 comprises 17 residues. Germline CDR1 reads SGHTA; CDR2 reads FQGTGA. V dropped 5 bases and J dropped 6; count of bases not matched to a gene: 13. The CDR3 nucleotides are TGTGCCAGCAGCCCAACCGGGACAGGGGGCGTCTTGGATGGCTACACCTTC. Protein sequence: CASSPTGTGGVLDGYTF.

J is TRBJ2-3 and V is TRBV4-2, with a weak D call TRBD1 (5 bases). Germline CDR1 and CDR2: LGHNA and YNFKEQ. CDR3 length equals 16 residues. V was clipped by 0 bases and J by 2 bases, with 12 bases between them. CDR3 amino acids: CASSQERGTYTDTQYF. CDR3 coding DNA: TGTGCCAGCAGCCAAGAAAGGGGAACATACACAGATACGCAGTATTTT.

V is TRBV25-1 and J is TRBJ2-3, with a possible D match to TRBD2 (6 bases). The CDR3 spans 14 residues. The germline CDR1 and CDR2 sequences are MGHDK and SYGVNS. Deletions cut 6 bases from V and 4 bases from J, with 14 bases between. CDR3 sequence (DNA): TGTGCCAGCAGACAGTCCGAGCGGGCAGATACGCAGTATTTT. As protein: CASRQSERADTQYF.

V gene TRBV6-1 combines with J gene TRBJ2-7; weak D call: TRBD1 (6 bases). CDR1 and CDR2 (germline): MNHNS, SASEGT. Trimming shortened V by 6 bases and J by 2 bases, and 14 bases separated the two germline ends. The CDR3 extends over 14 amino acids. For the CDR3, the DNA is TGTGCCAGCAGGCGAACAGGGAGCCCCTACGAGCAGTACTTC. Its protein product is CASRRTGSPYEQYF.

This clone came up a few times. The J gene is TRBJ2-5, the V gene TRBV4-2, with 10 bases aligning to TRBD2. The CDR3 runs to 15 residues. From germline, CDR1 is LGHNA and CDR2 YNFKEQ. V trimming: 0 bases; J trimming: 3 bases; junction bases outside the gene matches: 1. CDR3 bases: TGTGCCAGCAGCCAAGATGGACTAGCGGAAGAGACCCAGTACTTC. It translates to CASSQDGLAEETQYF.

The chain links TRBV6-1 to TRBJ1-5, with 8 positions matching TRBD1. Germline V gives CDR1 MNHNS, CDR2 SASEGT. The CDR3 sequence is 15 residues long. Germline trimming cut 6 bases from V and 1 base from J; bases unmatched to any gene: 5. CDR3 sequence (DNA): TGTGCCAGCAGATACAGGGGGAACAGCAATCAGCCCCAGCATTTT. Translated: CASRYRGNSNQPQHF.

V gene TRBV9 combines with J gene TRBJ1-2; 9 nucleotides match TRBD1. The CDR3 length is 16 residues. Trimming took 4 bases from V and 3 from J; bases not matched to a gene: 10. The germline CDR1 and CDR2 sequences are SGDLS and YYNGEE. The CDR3: CASSMNPQGADYGYTF. The CDR3, as DNA: TGTGCCAGCAGCATGAACCCACAGGGGGCGGACTATGGCTACACCTTC.

The rearrangement links TRBV5-6 to TRBJ1-2; 9 bases map to TRBD1. The CDR3 is made up of 14 amino acids. CDR1 is SGHDT and CDR2 is YYEEEE in the germline V gene. Unmatched junction bases numbered 3, after V lost 3 bases and J lost 3 bases. The CDR3 reads CASSSGTGYYGYTF. CDR3 sequence (DNA): TGTGCCAGCAGCTCCGGGACAGGGTACTATGGCTACACCTTC.

The CDR3 is CASSSGTYMNTEAFF. The CDR3 DNA reads as TGTGCCAGCAGTTCCGGGACTTACATGAACACTGAAGCTTTCTTT. The V gene is TRBV28, the J gene TRBJ1-1, with a weak D call TRBD1 (5 bases). CDR3 size: 15 residues. Deletions cut 4 bases from V and 0 bases from J, with 12 bases between. Germline assignment: CDR1 MDHEN and CDR2 SYDVKM.

This clone showed up just once. This chain connects TRBV5-1 to TRBJ2-7; 11 bases map to TRBD1. V lost 3 bases, J lost 4 bases, and 3 bases stayed unmatched. CDR3 length: 14 residues. CDR1 is SGHRS, CDR2 YFSETQ, per germline. CDR3 amino acids: CASSSGTGGYEQYF. The CDR3 DNA is TGCGCCAGCAGCTCCGGGACAGGGGGTTACGAGCAGTACTTC.

The chain recombines TRBV5-8 with TRBJ2-7; 8 nucleotides agree with TRBD2. CDR1 is SGHTS and CDR2 is YDEGEE in the germline V gene. The length of the CDR3 is 14 residues. The V gene end was trimmed by 5 bases and the J gene end by 9 bases; junction bases not matched to a gene: 13. CDR3 in DNA: TGTGCCAGCAGACCACGGGGGGGGCCCTTTGTGCAGTACTTC. Encoded protein: CASRPRGGPFVQYF.

This chain joins TRBV6-5 and TRBJ1-2; 8 nucleotides agree with TRBD1. Germline V gene data show CDR1 as MNHEY and CDR2 as SVGAGI. This CDR3 spans 15 amino acids. Losses at the gene ends were 2 bases for V and 5 bases for J; bases not matched to a gene: 7. The CDR3 region is CASSYGGQGAYGYTF. The CDR3 DNA follows: TGTGCCAGCAGTTACGGGGGCCAGGGGGCGTATGGCTACACCTTC.